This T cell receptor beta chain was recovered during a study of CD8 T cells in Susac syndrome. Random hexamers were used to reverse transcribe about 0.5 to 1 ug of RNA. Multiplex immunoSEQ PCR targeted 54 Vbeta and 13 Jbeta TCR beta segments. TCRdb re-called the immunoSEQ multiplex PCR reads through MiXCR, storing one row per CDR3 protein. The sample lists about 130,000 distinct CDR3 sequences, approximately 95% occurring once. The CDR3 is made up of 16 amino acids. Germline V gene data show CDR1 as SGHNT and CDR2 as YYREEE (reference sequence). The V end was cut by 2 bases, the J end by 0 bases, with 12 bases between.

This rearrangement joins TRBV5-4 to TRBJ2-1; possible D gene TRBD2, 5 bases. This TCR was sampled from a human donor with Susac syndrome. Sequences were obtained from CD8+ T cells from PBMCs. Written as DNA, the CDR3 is TGTGCCAGCAGCTTAAAACTGACTAACTCCTACAATGAGCAGTTCTTC. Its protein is CASSLKLTNSYNEQFF.